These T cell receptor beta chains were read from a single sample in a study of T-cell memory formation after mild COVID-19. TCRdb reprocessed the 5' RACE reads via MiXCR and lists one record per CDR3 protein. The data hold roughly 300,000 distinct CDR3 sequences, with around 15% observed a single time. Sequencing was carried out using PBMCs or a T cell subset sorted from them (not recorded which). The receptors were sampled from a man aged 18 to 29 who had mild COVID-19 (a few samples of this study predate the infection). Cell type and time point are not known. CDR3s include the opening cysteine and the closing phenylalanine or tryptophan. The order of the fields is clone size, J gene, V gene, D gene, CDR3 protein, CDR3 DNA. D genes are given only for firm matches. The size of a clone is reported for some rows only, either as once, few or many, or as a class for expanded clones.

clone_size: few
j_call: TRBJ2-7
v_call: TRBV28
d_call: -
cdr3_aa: CASSFLGRTTYEQYF
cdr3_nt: TGTGCCAGCAGTTTCCTGGGCAGAACAACCTACGAGCAGTACTTC

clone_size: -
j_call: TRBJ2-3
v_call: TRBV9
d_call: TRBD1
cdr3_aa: CASSVDRGRASDTQYF
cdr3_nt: TGTGCCAGCAGCGTAGATAGGGGGCGAGCTTCAGATACGCAGTATTTT

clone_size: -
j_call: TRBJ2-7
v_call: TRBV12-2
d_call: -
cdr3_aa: CASRFQFHQEFIGRGQYF
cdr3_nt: TGTGCAAGTCGCTTTCAATTTCATCAGGAATTTATCGGTCGGGGTCAGTACTTC

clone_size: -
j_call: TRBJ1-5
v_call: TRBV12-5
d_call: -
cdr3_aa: CASGLLLGQPQHF
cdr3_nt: TGTGCTAGTGGTTTGTTATTAGGGCAGCCCCAGCATTTT

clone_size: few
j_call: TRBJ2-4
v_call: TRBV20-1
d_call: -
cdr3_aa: CSASNWLAKNIQYF
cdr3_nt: TGCAGTGCTTCTAATTGGCTAGCCAAAAACATTCAGTACTTC

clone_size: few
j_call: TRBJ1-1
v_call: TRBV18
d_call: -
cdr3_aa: CASSPGGGAGTEAFF
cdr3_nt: TGTGCCAGCTCACCAGGTGGGGGAGCAGGCACTGAAGCTTTCTTT

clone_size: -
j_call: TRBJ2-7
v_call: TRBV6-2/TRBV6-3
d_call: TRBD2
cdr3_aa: CASSKQAGVRTYEQYF
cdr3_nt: TGTGCCAGCAGTAAACAGGCGGGGGTTCGGACCTACGAGCAGTACTTC

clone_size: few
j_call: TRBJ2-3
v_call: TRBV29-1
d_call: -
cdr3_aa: CSVEVSQGSDTQYF
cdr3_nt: TGCAGCGTTGAAGTGTCTCAGGGGTCGGATACGCAGTATTTT

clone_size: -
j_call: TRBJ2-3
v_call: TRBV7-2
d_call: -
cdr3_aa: CASSLGLGRVATDTQYF
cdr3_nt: TGTGCCAGCAGCTTAGGCTTGGGCAGGGTGGCAACAGATACGCAGTATTTT

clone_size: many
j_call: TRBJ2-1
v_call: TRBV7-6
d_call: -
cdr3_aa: CASSNGFGVDFSPFF
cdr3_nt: TGTGCCAGCAGCAATGGGTTCGGGGTAGATTTTAGTCCGTTCTTC

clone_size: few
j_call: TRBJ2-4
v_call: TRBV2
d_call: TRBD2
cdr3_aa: CASRTSRGGLSKNIQYF
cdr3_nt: TGTGCCAGCAGGACTAGCCGGGGGGGACTGTCCAAAAACATTCAGTACTTC

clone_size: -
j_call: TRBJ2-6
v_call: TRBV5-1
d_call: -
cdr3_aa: CASSFTGSGANVLTF
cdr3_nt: TGCGCCAGCAGCTTTACTGGATCTGGGGCCAACGTCCTGACTTTC

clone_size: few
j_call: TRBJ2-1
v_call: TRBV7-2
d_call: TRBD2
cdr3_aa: CASRPYYAGGKDGQFF
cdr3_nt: TGTGCCAGCAGGCCCTACTACGCGGGGGGGAAGGACGGGCAGTTCTTC

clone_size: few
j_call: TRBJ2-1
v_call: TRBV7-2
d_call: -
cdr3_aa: CASSKPPPQGLGNEQFF
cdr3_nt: TGTGCCAGCAGCAAACCACCCCCCCAGGGGCTGGGGAATGAGCAGTTCTTC

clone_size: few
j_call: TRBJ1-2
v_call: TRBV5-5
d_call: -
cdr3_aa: CASSLWDGVGYTF
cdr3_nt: TGTGCCAGCAGCTTGTGGGACGGGGTAGGCTACACCTTC

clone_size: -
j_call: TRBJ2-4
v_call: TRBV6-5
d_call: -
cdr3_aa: CASSYSDGGLSDKNIQYF
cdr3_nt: TGTGCCAGCAGTTACTCGGATGGGGGGCTATCTGACAAAAACATTCAGTACTTC

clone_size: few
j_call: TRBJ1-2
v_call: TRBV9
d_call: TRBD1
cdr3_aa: CASSESGQSFYGYTF
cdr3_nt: TGTGCCAGCAGCGAATCGGGACAGAGCTTCTATGGCTACACCTTC

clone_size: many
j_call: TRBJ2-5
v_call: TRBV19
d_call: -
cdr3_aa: CANWGKQGRKTQYF
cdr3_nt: TGTGCCAACTGGGGAAAACAGGGTAGGAAGACCCAGTACTTC

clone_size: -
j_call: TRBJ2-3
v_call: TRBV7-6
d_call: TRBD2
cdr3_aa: CASSPRTSRDTQYF
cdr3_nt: TGTGCCAGCAGCCCCCGGACTAGCAGAGATACGCAGTATTTT

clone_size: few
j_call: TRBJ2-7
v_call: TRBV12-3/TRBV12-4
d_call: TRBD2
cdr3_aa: CASSLTDLLAGHRQQYF
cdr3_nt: TGTGCCAGCAGTTTAACAGACCTACTAGCGGGGCACAGGCAGCAGTACTTC

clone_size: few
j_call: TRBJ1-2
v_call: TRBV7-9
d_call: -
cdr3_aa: CASSPDGDGYTF
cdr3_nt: TGTGCCAGCAGCCCAGACGGAGACGGCTACACCTTC

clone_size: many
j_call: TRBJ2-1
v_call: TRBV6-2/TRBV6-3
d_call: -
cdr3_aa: CASSYWSGTKYNEQFF
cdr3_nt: TGTGCCAGCAGTTACTGGTCTGGGACAAAGTACAATGAGCAGTTCTTC

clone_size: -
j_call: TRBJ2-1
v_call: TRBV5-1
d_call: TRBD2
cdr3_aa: CASSLEVAGNNEQFF
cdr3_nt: TGCGCCAGCAGCTTGGAGGTAGCGGGGAACAATGAGCAGTTCTTC

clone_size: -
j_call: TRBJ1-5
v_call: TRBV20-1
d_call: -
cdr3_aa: CSASSGLEPQHF
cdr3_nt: TGCAGTGCTAGTTCGGGGTTAGAGCCCCAGCATTTT

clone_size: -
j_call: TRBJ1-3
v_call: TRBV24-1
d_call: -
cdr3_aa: CATSDISGNTIYF
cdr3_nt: TGTGCCACCAGTGATATCTCTGGAAACACCATATATTTT

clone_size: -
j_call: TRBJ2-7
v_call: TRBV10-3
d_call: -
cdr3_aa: CAIRGQGYEQYF
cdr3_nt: TGTGCCATCCGGGGCCAGGGCTACGAGCAGTACTTC

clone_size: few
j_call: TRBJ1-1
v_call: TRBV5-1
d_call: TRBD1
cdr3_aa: CASSLGSTGDTEAFF
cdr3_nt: TGCGCCAGCAGCTTGGGGTCCACAGGGGACACTGAAGCTTTCTTT

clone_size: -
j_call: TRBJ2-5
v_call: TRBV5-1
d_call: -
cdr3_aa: CASSWRTGTSEETQYF
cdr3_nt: TGCGCCAGCAGCTGGCGGACCGGGACGTCGGAAGAGACCCAGTACTTC

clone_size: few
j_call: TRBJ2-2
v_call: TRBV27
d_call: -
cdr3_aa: CASSFWGNTGELFF
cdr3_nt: TGTGCCAGCAGTTTTTGGGGGAACACCGGGGAGCTGTTTTTT

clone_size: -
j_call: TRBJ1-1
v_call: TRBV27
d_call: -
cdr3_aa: CASSLFTGTEAFF
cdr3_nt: TGTGCCAGCAGTTTATTCACGGGCACTGAAGCTTTCTTT

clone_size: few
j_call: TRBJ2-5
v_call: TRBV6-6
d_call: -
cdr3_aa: CARTGGQGETQYF
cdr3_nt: TGTGCCAGGACCGGAGGTCAGGGAGAGACCCAGTACTTC

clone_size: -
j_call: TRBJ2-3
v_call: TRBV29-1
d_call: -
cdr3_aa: CSVEVVADTQYF
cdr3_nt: TGCAGCGTTGAGGTTGTGGCAGATACGCAGTATTTT

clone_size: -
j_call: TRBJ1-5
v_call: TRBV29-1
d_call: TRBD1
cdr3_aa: CSVGQGSGPQHF
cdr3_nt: TGCAGCGTCGGACAGGGATCAGGGCCCCAGCATTTT

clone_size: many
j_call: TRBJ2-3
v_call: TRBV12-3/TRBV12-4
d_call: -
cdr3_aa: CASSPEQGRRGDTQYF
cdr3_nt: TGTGCCAGCAGTCCCGAACAGGGACGGAGAGGAGATACGCAGTATTTT